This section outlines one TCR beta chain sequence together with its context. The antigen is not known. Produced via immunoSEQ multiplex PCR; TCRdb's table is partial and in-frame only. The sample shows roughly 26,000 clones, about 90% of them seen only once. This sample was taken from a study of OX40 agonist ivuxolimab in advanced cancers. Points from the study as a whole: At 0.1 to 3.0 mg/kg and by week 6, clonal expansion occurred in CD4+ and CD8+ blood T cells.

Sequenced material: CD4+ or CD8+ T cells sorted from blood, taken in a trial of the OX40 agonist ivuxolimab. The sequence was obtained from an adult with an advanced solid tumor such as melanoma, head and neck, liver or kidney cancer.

As DNA, the CDR3 is TGTGCCACCAGCAGATTCCCCGGGGGTGGGGACTACGAGCAGTACTTC. Translated, it gives CATSRFPGGGDYEQYF. V and J are TRBV15 and TRBJ2-7; D perhaps matches TRBD2 (6 bases). CDR3 length equals 16 residues. The germline V and J ends were trimmed by 2 bases and 3 bases, with 17 bases remaining between them. Germline V gives CDR1 LNHNV, CDR2 YYDKDF (reference sequence).